A selection of T cell receptor beta chains follows, all from one sample in a study of vaccination and CD4 T cells after COVID-19. No antigen is known for these receptors. TCRdb reprocessed the PCR reads with MiXCR, giving one entry per CDR3 protein. This sample has 6,500 to 9,000 distinct CDR3 sequences, with 43% found just once. Specimen: CD4+ T cells from blood, cultured in vitro. These receptor sequences come from a human donor in good health. Both conserved end residues are part of each CDR3. D genes are given only for firm matches. Clone sizes are given selectively: once, few, many, or a class where the clone is expanded.

cdr3_nt cdr3_aa j_call v_call clone_size d_call
TGTGCCAGCGGGGGGTCAGGGAGGGGCAATCAGCCCCAGCATTTT CASGGSGRGNQPQHF TRBJ1-5 TRBV6-1 . .
TGTGCCTGGAGTGTACGGTCCAGCGGGGGTACCTACGAGCAGTACTTC CAWSVRSSGGTYEQYF TRBJ2-7 TRBV30 . TRBD2
TGTGCCAGCAGCTTCCCCAACACTGAAGCTTTCTTT CASSFPNTEAFF TRBJ1-1 TRBV7-9 . .
TGCGCCAGCAGCTTGGATAGTGTTCGTGGCTACACCTTC CASSLDSVRGYTF TRBJ1-2 TRBV5-1 . .
TGCAGTGCTAGAGTAGGAGGTAGAACGGATAATCAGCCCCAGCATTTT CSARVGGRTDNQPQHF TRBJ1-5 TRBV20-1 few .
TGTGCCAGCAGAAAGGACAGGGACGAGCAGTACTTC CASRKDRDEQYF TRBJ2-7 TRBV7-9 . TRBD1
TGTGCCAGCAGTTTAAGGCCAGGGTCCTACGAGCAGTACTTC CASSLRPGSYEQYF TRBJ2-7 TRBV12-3/TRBV12-4 few .
TGTGCCAGCAGTTACGGGGGTTATGGCTACACCTTC CASSYGGYGYTF TRBJ1-2 TRBV6-5 few .
TGCGCCAGCAGTAAAGTCCGGGACGGGAACACTGAAGCTTTCTTT CASSKVRDGNTEAFF TRBJ1-1 TRBV10-1 . .
TGTGCCAGCAGCCTTGGGACTACGAGGGAGACCCAGTACTTC CASSLGTTRETQYF TRBJ2-5 TRBV7-3 . TRBD2
TGTGCCAGCAGTTTCCGGACAGGTGATCAGCCCCAGCATTTT CASSFRTGDQPQHF TRBJ1-5 TRBV12-3/TRBV12-4 . TRBD1
TGTGCCAGCAGTTACCGGGATAGGGGCGATACTGAAGCTTTCTTT CASSYRDRGDTEAFF TRBJ1-1 TRBV6-5 . .
TGTGCCAGTAGTACCTCTAGAGGAGCCGATACGCAGTATTTT CASSTSRGADTQYF TRBJ2-3 TRBV19 few .
TGTGCCAGCAGCTTATTAGGTCTGTCACCCCTCCACTTT CASSLLGLSPLHF TRBJ1-6 TRBV7-3 few .
TGTGCCAGCACCGCGAGGGGAAACACTGAAGCTTTCTTT CASTARGNTEAFF TRBJ1-1 TRBV6-1 . .
TGTGCCAGCAGTCCCGCCATAGGTGGCTACACCTTC CASSPAIGGYTF TRBJ1-2 TRBV12-3/TRBV12-4 few .
TGTGCCAGCAGTGAATATCTCACAGATACGCAGTATTTT CASSEYLTDTQYF TRBJ2-3 TRBV6-4 . .
TGCGCCAGCAGCCAAGAATGGAACAGCAATCAGCCCCAGCATTTT CASSQEWNSNQPQHF TRBJ1-5 TRBV4-1 . .
TGCGCCAGCAGCTTGGGGACAGGTCATCAGCCCCAGCATTTT CASSLGTGHQPQHF TRBJ1-5 TRBV5-1 . TRBD1
TGCAGCGCGGACTTAGGGGGATGGACTGAAGCTTTCTTT CSADLGGWTEAFF TRBJ1-1 TRBV29-1 . .
TGTGCCAGCAGGAGGGACAGGGTCGTCAATTCACCCCTCCACTTT CASRRDRVVNSPLHF TRBJ1-6 TRBV2 few TRBD1
TGTGCCAGCAGCTTACTAACAGGGCAAGAGACCCAGTACTTC CASSLLTGQETQYF TRBJ2-5 TRBV12-3/TRBV12-4 . .
TGTGCCAGCAGCCTAGGTTGGGACATATTCTCTGGGGCCAACGTCCTGACTTTC CASSLGWDIFSGANVLTF TRBJ2-6 TRBV5-8 . .
TGCGCCAGCAGCAAAAACAGGGATGACTATGGCTACACCTTC CASSKNRDDYGYTF TRBJ1-2 TRBV10-1 . .
TGTGCCAGCAGTGGCGAACCGAGCAATCAGCCCCAGCATTTT CASSGEPSNQPQHF TRBJ1-5 TRBV2 once .
TGCGCCAGCAGCCCGAGCGGCAGCCAGCCCCAGCATTTT CASSPSGSQPQHF TRBJ1-5 TRBV5-1 once .
TGTGCCAGCAGTGGGGTTTACAATGAGCAGTTCTTC CASSGVYNEQFF TRBJ2-1 TRBV6-1 medium-sized .